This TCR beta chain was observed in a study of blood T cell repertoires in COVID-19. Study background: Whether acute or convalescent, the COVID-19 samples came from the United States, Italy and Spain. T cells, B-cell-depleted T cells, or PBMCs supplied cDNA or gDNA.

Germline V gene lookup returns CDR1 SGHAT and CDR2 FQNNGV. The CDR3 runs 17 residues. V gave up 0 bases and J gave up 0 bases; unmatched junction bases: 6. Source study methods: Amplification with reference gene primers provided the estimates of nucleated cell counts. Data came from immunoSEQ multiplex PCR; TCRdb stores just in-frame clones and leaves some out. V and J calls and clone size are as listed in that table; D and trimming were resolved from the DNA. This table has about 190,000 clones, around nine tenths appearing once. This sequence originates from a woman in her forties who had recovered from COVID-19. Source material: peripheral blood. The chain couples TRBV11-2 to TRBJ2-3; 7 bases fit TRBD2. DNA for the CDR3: TGTGCCAGCAGCTTAGATGGCCTAGCGGCGAGCACAGATACGCAGTATTTT. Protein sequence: CASSLDGLAASTDTQYF.